Each of the 9 T cell receptor beta chains below was sequenced from the same sample in a study of cytomegalovirus exposure and HLA in healthy donors (TCRdb year 2017). The protocol used for the library was the immunoSEQ multiplex PCR assay. For the multiplex PCR, a mixture combining 60 forward primers for TCR Vbeta segments and 13 reverse primers for TCR Jbeta segments was used. Sourced from immuneACCESS, this table was stored by TCRdb with only in-frame sequences that have V and J called. A share of the clones is absent; for the studies checked, an unresolved V gene accounts for under half, and the remainder has no known explanation. This sample gives about 160,000 clones in total; approximately 88% of them show up just once. Over 0.8% of the sample is in the top ten clones. Sequencing was done on a sample of PBMCs. These receptors came from a woman aged 30 to 39 in good health and CMV-seronegative.

V gene TRBV18 combines with J gene TRBJ1-4; no definite D call. The ends were cut back, 9 bases at V and 0 bases at J, with 11 bases in the middle. The CDR3 has 14 amino acids. Germline CDR1 and CDR2: KGHSH and LQKENI. CDR3 bases: TGTGCCAGTATCGCACATGCAACTAATGAAAAACTGTTTTTT. It is translated as CASIAHATNEKLFF.

This chain links TRBV28 with TRBJ2-5, with D perhaps matching TRBD1 (7 bases). The DNA end is a closer match to TRBJ2-7, so the J assignment may be wrong. The CDR3 has 16 amino acids. Germline assignment: CDR1 MDHEN and CDR2 SYDVKM. CDR3 residues: CASSSIPGGQTYEQYF. CDR3 sequence (DNA): TGTGCCAGCAGTTCTATACCCGGGGGACAGACCTACGAGCAGTACTTC.

This clone was observed a few times. The junction departs from the called germline gene at one end, perhaps through a read error. This chain uses TRBV2 with TRBJ1-1; possible D gene TRBD1, 5 bases. CDR1 and CDR2 from the germline V gene are SNHLY and FYNNEI. CDR3 length: 10 amino acids. In nucleotides, the CDR3 is TGCTCGGATCAGGGCACTGAAGCTTTCTTT. This translates into CSDQGTEAFF.

The CDR3 loop reads CASSQTPTGVNSPLHF. CDR3 in DNA: TGTGCCAGCAGCCAAACCCCTACAGGGGTTAATTCACCCCTCCACTTT. V gene TRBV7-9 combines with J gene TRBJ1-6; 7 positions match TRBD1. This CDR3 comprises 16 residues. The V and J ends lost 5 bases and 6 bases, in that order; junction bases with no gene match: 10. Germline V lookup: CDR1 SEHNR, CDR2 FQNEAQ (reference sequence).

This chain uses TRBV5-1 with TRBJ2-3; no clear D. CDR1 and CDR2 (germline): SGHRS, YFSETQ. Trimming took off 4 bases at V and 2 bases at J, with 5 bases between the two ends. This CDR3 spans 12 amino acids. CDR3 residues: CASSATTDTQYF. The CDR3 nucleotides read TGCGCCAGCAGCGCTACCACAGATACGCAGTATTTT.

This clone was seen once. This chain joins TRBV10-1 and TRBJ1-1, with D unclear. Per germline, CDR1 WNHNN and CDR2 SYGVQD (reference sequence). The CDR3 loop spans 16 amino acids. Trimming pared 5 bases from V and 0 bases from J, leaving 16 bases between. The CDR3, as DNA: TGCGCCAGCAGTCCTTACCGCTCCGGGATGAACACTGAAGCTTTCTTT. Translated: CASSPYRSGMNTEAFF.

The chain is built from TRBV10-3 and TRBJ2-3; D perhaps matches TRBD2 (6 bases). The V end lost 6 bases, the J end lost 1 base, and 20 bases lay between the germline ends. This CDR3 has 17 residues. Germline lookup yields CDR1 ENHRY and CDR2 SYGVKD. The CDR3 reads CAISASLSGSRTDTQYF. The CDR3 nucleotides are TGTGCCATCAGCGCCTCCCTTAGCGGTTCTCGCACAGATACGCAGTATTTT.

This clone was counted a few times. The chain carries TRBV28 and TRBJ2-1, with 9 bases fitting TRBD2. The length of the CDR3 is 15 residues. The V and J ends lost 9 bases and 3 bases, in that order; junction bases with no gene match: 9. Germline CDR1 and CDR2: MDHEN and SYDVKM. This CDR3 reads CASLSYSGSYNEQFF. CDR3 DNA: TGTGCCAGTTTAAGCTATAGCGGGAGCTACAATGAGCAGTTCTTC.

This chain uses TRBV7-8 with TRBJ2-1; weak D call: TRBD2 (5 bases). The V gene's germline CDR1 is SGHVS and CDR2 FQNEAQ. The CDR3 spans 15 residues. Deletions cut 2 bases from V and 7 bases from J, with 15 bases between. The CDR3 here is CASSLQTGLTNEQFF. The CDR3 nucleotides are TGTGCCAGCAGCTTACAGACCGGACTTACAAATGAGCAGTTCTTC.